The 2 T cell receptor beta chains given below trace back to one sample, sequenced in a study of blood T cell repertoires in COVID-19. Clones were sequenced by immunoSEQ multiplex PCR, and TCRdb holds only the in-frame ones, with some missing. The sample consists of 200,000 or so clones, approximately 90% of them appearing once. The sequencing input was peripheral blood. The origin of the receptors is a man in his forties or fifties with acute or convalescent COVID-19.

CDR3 DNA sequence: TGTGCCAGCTCACCACGGCAGGGGACAGGGTACAATTCACCCCTCCACTTT. Translation: CASSPRQGTGYNSPLHF. The rearrangement links TRBV18 to TRBJ1-6; 9 bases line up with TRBD1. CDR3 length: 17 amino acids. From germline, CDR1 is KGHSH and CDR2 LQKENI. V was clipped by 1 base and J by 7 bases; unmatched bases: 8.

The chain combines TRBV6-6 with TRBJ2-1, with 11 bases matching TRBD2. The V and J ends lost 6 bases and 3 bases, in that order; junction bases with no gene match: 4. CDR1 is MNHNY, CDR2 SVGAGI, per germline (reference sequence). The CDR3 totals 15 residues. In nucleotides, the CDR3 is TGTGCCAGCAGGTCCGGGACTAGCGGCTACAATGAGCAGTTCTTC. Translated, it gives CASRSGTSGYNEQFF.